The T cell receptor beta chain under discussion was sequenced for a study of siplizumab effects on memory and regulatory T cells. Regarding the study as a whole: The study found naive T cells seemingly more diverse than memory cells and seemingly major alloresponse contributors.

Using immunoSEQ multiplex PCR, the repertoire was profiled, and TCRdb retains in-frame clones only, with some absent. The top ten hold 0.6% to 0.8% of the sample, which has over 100,000 clones, 92% seen once. With respect to this clone: Its antigen is undetermined.

CDR1 is MNHNS and CDR2 is SASEGT in the germline V gene. Trimming pared 1 base from V and 11 bases from J, leaving 11 bases between. This CDR3 region has 12 residues. This receptor was taken from a human donor in good health. This sequence joins TRBV6-1 and TRBJ1-1; TRBD1 might be the D (6 bases). The specimen was Tregs sorted from blood. This chain's CDR3 is CASSEVGGLAFF. CDR3 nucleotides: TGTGCCAGCAGTGAAGTTGGGGGCTTGGCTTTCTTT.